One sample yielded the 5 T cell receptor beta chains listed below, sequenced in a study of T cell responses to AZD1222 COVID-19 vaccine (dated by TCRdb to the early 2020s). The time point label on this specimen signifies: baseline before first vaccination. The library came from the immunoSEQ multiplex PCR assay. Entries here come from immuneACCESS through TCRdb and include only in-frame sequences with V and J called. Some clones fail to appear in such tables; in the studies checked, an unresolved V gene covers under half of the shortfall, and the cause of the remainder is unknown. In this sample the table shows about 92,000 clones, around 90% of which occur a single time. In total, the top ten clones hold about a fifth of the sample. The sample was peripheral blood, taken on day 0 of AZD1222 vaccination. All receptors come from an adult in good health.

The CDR3 reads CATQRTIPNPNEKLFF. DNA for the CDR3: TGCGCCACTCAGCGGACTATTCCGAACCCTAATGAAAAACTGTTTTTT. The J gene is TRBJ1-4, the V gene TRBV4-1, with D unresolved. Germline-derived CDR1 and CDR2 are MGHRA and YSYEKL. The germline V and J ends were trimmed by 10 bases and 3 bases, with 21 bases remaining between them. CDR3 length: 16 amino acids.

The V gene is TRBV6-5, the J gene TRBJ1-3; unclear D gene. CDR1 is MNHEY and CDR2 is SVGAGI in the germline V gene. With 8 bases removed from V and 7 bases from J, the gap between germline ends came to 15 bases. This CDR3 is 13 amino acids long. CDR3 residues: CASSRPEGNTIYF. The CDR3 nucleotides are TGTGCCAGCTCCAGACCCGAAGGGAACACCATATATTTT.

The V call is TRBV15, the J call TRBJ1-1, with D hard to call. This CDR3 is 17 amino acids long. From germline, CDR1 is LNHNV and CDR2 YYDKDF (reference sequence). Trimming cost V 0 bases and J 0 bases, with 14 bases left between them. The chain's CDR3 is CATSRDLGRPMNTEAFF. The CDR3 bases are TGTGCCACCAGCAGAGATCTTGGAAGGCCGATGAACACTGAAGCTTTCTTT. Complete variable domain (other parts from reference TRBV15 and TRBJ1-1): DAMVIQNPRYQVTQFGKPVTLSCSQTLNHNVMYWYQQKSSQAPKLLFHYYDKDFNNEADTPDNFQSRRPNTSFCFLDIRSPGLGDTAMYLCATSRDLGRPMNTEAFFGQGTRLTVV.

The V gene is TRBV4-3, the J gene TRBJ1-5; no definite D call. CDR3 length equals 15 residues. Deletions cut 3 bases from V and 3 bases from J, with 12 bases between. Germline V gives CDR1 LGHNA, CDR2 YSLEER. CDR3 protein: CASSQTLGYNQPQHF. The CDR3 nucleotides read TGCGCCAGCAGCCAGACTCTAGGGTACAATCAGCCCCAGCATTTT.

The CDR3 DNA reads TGTGCCAGCAGTTACGGGTTTTTAACTAACTATGGCTACACCTTC. The encoded protein is CASSYGFLTNYGYTF. The chain has TRBV6-2 or TRBV6-3 and TRBJ1-2; D is unclear. Trimming left V 2 bases short and J 0 bases short, with 10 bases between. There are 15 residues in the CDR3. Looked up from germline, CDR1 is MNHEY and CDR2 is SVGEGT.